A single sample gave rise to the 9 T cell receptor beta chains below, sequenced in a study of T cell changes during pregnancy in multiple sclerosis. Sequencing used immunoSEQ multiplex PCR; TCRdb keeps in-frame clones, though not all of them. The sample holds tens of thousands of clones, about nine tenths seen once. The sample was CD4+ T cells from peripheral blood mononuclear cells, taken before pregnancy. The receptor set was obtained from a female donor with multiple sclerosis, enrolled in a pregnancy study.

The chain recombines TRBV5-1 with TRBJ2-3; TRBD2 matches at 10 bases. Germline CDR1 and CDR2: SGHRS and YFSETQ. The CDR3 runs to 17 residues. Trimming at V came to 4 bases and at J to 0 bases, leaving 8 bases not matched to a gene. The CDR3 here is CASSPASSGGSTDTQYF. CDR3 DNA sequence: TGCGCCAGCAGCCCCGCGTCTAGCGGGGGAAGCACAGATACGCAGTATTTT.

This clone has only one observation. The V call is TRBV6-1, the J call TRBJ1-2; 10 bases line up with TRBD1. Germline-derived CDR1 and CDR2 are MNHNS and SASEGT. The junction had 6 bases not matched to a gene; V was cut back by 5 bases and J by 6 bases. This CDR3 contains 14 residues. Written as DNA, the CDR3 is TGTGCCAGCAGTCTGGACAGGGGGGTCGATGGCTACACCTTC. Encoded protein: CASSLDRGVDGYTF.

The rearrangement joins TRBV30 to TRBJ1-5; no clear D gene. CDR1 and CDR2 from the germline V gene are GTSNPN and SVGIG (reference sequence). V was trimmed by 0 bases and J by 2 bases, leaving 11 bases between them. This CDR3 comprises 15 residues. In nucleotides, the CDR3 is TGTGCCTGGAGTGTACAGTCCGGTGGCAATCAGCCCCAGCATTTT. Protein sequence: CAWSVQSGGNQPQHF.

This chain uses TRBV6-1 with TRBJ1-2, with a tentative D call TRBD1 (5 bases). The CDR3 totals 13 residues. V was clipped by 7 bases and J by 4 bases, with 13 bases between them. The V gene's germline CDR1 is MNHNS and CDR2 SASEGT. Written as DNA, the CDR3 is TGTGCCAGCAAACTCCTGACAGTCTATGGCTACACCTTC. This sequence encodes CASKLLTVYGYTF.

This clone appeared a single time. The J gene is TRBJ2-3, the V gene TRBV5-1; maybe TRBD2 (7 bases). Trimming took 3 bases from V and 2 from J, leaving 16 bases between them. Per the germline V gene, CDR1 is SGHRS and CDR2 is YFSETQ. CDR3 length: 16 amino acids. CDR3 sequence (DNA): TGCGCCAGCAGCTCGGGCTCCGGGGGGCCCACAGATACGCAGTATTTT. This sequence encodes CASSSGSGGPTDTQYF. The full variable domain, its missing parts supplied by reference TRBV5-1 and TRBJ2-3, is KAGVTQTPRYLIKTRGQQVTLSCSPISGHRSVSWYQQTPGQGLQFLFEYFSETQRNKGNFPGRFSGRQFSNSRSEMNVSTLELGDSALYLCASSSGSGGPTDTQYFGPGTRLTVL.

The chain is built from TRBV27 and TRBJ2-7, with 7 bases aligning to TRBD1. Germline assignment: CDR1 MNHEY and CDR2 SMNVEV (reference sequence). The CDR3 extends over 15 amino acids. V dropped 6 bases and J dropped 1; count of bases not matched to a gene: 9. Here the CDR3 DNA reads TGTGCCAGCAGCCGGACTTCGGGACAGTCCTACGAGCAGTACTTC. It encodes CASSRTSGQSYEQYF.

The V and J genes are TRBV10-3 and TRBJ1-2; D is uncertain. V was clipped by 3 bases and J by 8 bases, with 7 bases between them. This CDR3 comprises 11 residues. CDR1 is ENHRY and CDR2 is SYGVKD in the germline V gene. The CDR3 spells CAISDLRGYTF. DNA of the CDR3: TGTGCCATCAGTGACCTCCGGGGCTACACCTTC.

This clone was counted between two and nine times. The chain links TRBV7-6 to TRBJ1-6; no clear D gene. CDR1 and CDR2 from the germline V gene are SGHVS and FNYEAQ. The V end was cut by 1 base, the J end by 9 bases, with 7 bases between. There are 13 residues in the CDR3. The CDR3 loop reads CASSLGAVSPLHF. The CDR3 nucleotides are TGTGCCAGCAGCTTAGGGGCAGTTTCACCCCTCCACTTT.

The chain carries TRBV5-6 and TRBJ1-4; 8 bases are a match to TRBD1. V trimming: 6 bases; J trimming: 8 bases; junction bases outside the gene matches: 12. The CDR3 spans 15 residues. Germline V gene sequence: CDR1 SGHDT, CDR2 YYEEEE. CDR3 protein: CASTTRRGRREKLFF. The CDR3 DNA reads as TGTGCCAGCACCACTCGCAGGGGGCGAAGGGAAAAACTGTTTTTT.